These 9 T cell receptor beta chains originate from one sample sequenced in a study of cytotoxic CD8 clonotypes in ibrutinib-treated CLL. The data were produced by immunoSEQ multiplex PCR, yet TCRdb's version contains in-frame clones alone and is incomplete. The repertoire holds some 160,000 clones, with 81% as singletons. The material sequenced was PBMCs, taken after 12 months of ibrutinib treatment. These TCRs come from a human donor with chronic lymphocytic leukemia.

This clone was observed a few times. The chain is built from TRBV11-2 and TRBJ2-2, with 8 positions matching TRBD2. This CDR3 spans 15 amino acids. Germline trimming cut 2 bases from V and 4 bases from J; bases unmatched to any gene: 3. Germline V gives CDR1 SGHAT, CDR2 FQNNGV. For the CDR3, the DNA is TGTGCCAGCAGCTTAAAGCGGGGGCTCACCGGGGAGCTGTTTTTT. It encodes CASSLKRGLTGELFF.

The rearrangement uses TRBV7-3 and TRBJ2-7, with 7 bases aligning to TRBD1. The junction had 11 bases not matched to a gene; V was cut back by 5 bases and J by 7 bases. CDR3 length: 14 amino acids. The germline gives CDR1 SGHTA, CDR2 FQGTGA. The CDR3, as DNA: TGTGCCAGCAGCCTGAGGACGGCAGGGGGTGAGCAGTACTTC. Protein: CASSLRTAGGEQYF. The full variable domain, in which reference TRBV7-3 and TRBJ2-7 provide the parts outside the CDR3, is GAGVSQTPSNKVTEKGKYVELRCDPISGHTALYWYRQSLGQGPEFLIYFQGTGAADDSGLPNDRFFAVRPEGSVSTLKIQRTERGDSAVYLCASSLRTAGGEQYFGPGTRLTVT.

The V and J genes are TRBV2 and TRBJ1-5; 8 bases are a match to TRBD1. Germline-derived CDR1 and CDR2 are SNHLY and FYNNEI. The CDR3 spans 15 residues. Trimming took 9 bases from V and 4 from J; bases not matched to a gene: 11. The CDR3 DNA sequence: TGTGCCAGTAACTCCCAGGGGGCCCTTAATCAGCCCCAGCATTTT. Its translation is CASNSQGALNQPQHF.

V usage is TRBV28 and J usage is TRBJ2-7; TRBD1 is a possible D gene (5 bases). V lost 3 bases, J lost 6 bases, and 12 bases lay in between. CDR1 is MDHEN, CDR2 SYDVKM, per germline. The CDR3 has 13 amino acids. Here the CDR3 reads CASSLGRVTEQYF. The CDR3 DNA reads as TGTGCCAGCAGTTTGGGCAGGGTTACCGAGCAGTACTTC.

This clone was seen a handful of times. The gene calls are TRBV28 and TRBJ1-1, with 9 bases identical to TRBD1. The length of the CDR3 is 14 residues. V shed 6 bases, J shed 1 base, and the junction held 3 bases outside the gene matches. Per the germline V gene, CDR1 is MDHEN and CDR2 is SYDVKM. Here the CDR3 reads CASRTGGTNTEAFF. The CDR3 bases are TGTGCCAGCAGGACAGGGGGGACGAACACTGAAGCTTTCTTT.

The rearrangement links TRBV9 to TRBJ2-7; no firm D call. V lost 3 bases and J lost 5, with 18 bases in between. This CDR3 comprises 15 residues. Germline V lookup: CDR1 SGDLS, CDR2 YYNGEE. For the CDR3, the DNA is TGTGCCAGCAGCGCCTCTCCCAGGCTGGGTCACGAGCAGTACTTC. Residues: CASSASPRLGHEQYF.

The chain combines TRBV7-2 with TRBJ2-1; no definite D call. Germline lookup yields CDR1 SGHTA and CDR2 FQGNSA. This CDR3 is 17 amino acids long. The V end was cut by 5 bases, the J end by 6 bases, with 23 bases between. CDR3 amino acids: CASSRSSGRRYPNEQFF. As DNA, the CDR3 is TGTGCCAGCAGCAGGTCGTCCGGTCGTAGGTATCCCAATGAGCAGTTCTTC.

V usage is TRBV12-5 and J usage is TRBJ2-7; 9 nucleotides align to TRBD1. The CDR3 length is 15 residues. V was clipped by 6 bases and J by 4 bases; unmatched bases: 10. From germline, CDR1 is LGHNT and CDR2 FRNRAP. CDR3 protein: CASGPWYRGQYEQYF. CDR3 DNA: TGTGCTAGTGGCCCATGGTACAGGGGGCAATACGAGCAGTACTTC. Full variable domain (rest looked up from reference TRBV12-5 and TRBJ2-7): DARVTQTPRHKVTEMGQEVTMRCQPILGHNTVFWYRQTMMQGLELLAYFRNRAPLDDSGMPKDRFSAEMPDATLATLKIQPSEPRDSAVYFCASGPWYRGQYEQYFGPGTRLTVT.

The chain combines TRBV11-2 with TRBJ2-7; 7 nucleotides match TRBD1. Germline CDR1 reads SGHAT; CDR2 reads FQNNGV. J gave up 0 bases and V 2 bases, and 4 bases lay outside the gene matches. The CDR3 is 15 residues long. DNA of the CDR3: TGTGCCAGCAGCTTATATCCAGGGGGCTCCTACGAGCAGTACTTC. It encodes CASSLYPGGSYEQYF.